This TCR beta chain was sequenced in a study of cytomegalovirus exposure and HLA in healthy donors. About the research overall: As released early, the data held some 80 million unique TCRs from HLA-typed donors.

Researchers ran the PCR with 60 Vbeta and 13 Jbeta primers. Generated by immunoSEQ multiplex PCR, the TCRdb table keeps only in-frame clones and is missing some. The sample includes around 150,000 clones, about 74% of them seen just once. Sequencing was performed on PBMCs. This TCR was recovered from a young man in good health and CMV-seronegative.

CDR3 coding DNA: TGTGCCAGCAGTTTTTTCCCATCGCCTACAACTAATGAAAAACTGTTTTTT. Its protein is CASSFFPSPTTNEKLFF. The rearrangement uses TRBV27 and TRBJ1-4; D is undetermined. Germline CDR1 is MNHEY and CDR2 is SMNVEV (reference sequence). V was pared by 3 bases and J by 0 bases, with 14 bases between. CDR3 length equals 17 residues.